The rows below give T cell receptor beta chains drawn from one sample of a study of blood T cells in healthy people across ages. MiXCR, applied by TCRdb to the 5' RACE reads, yields one record per CDR3 protein. Of about a million distinct CDR3 sequences listed, 51% are singletons. The sample comprised blood. The receptors here all came from a woman in her sixties or seventies in good health. Each CDR3 is given with its conserved first and last residue.

V: TRBV7-9
J: TRBJ2-5
length: 19
CDR3: CASSPSRLGDGLYQETQYF

V: TRBV27
J: TRBJ1-2
length: 15
CDR3: CASAFRGGQLEGYTF

V: TRBV29-1
J: TRBJ1-1
length: 12
CDR3: CSVDDNGAEAFF

V: TRBV11-1
J: TRBJ2-7
length: 22
CDR3: CASSLAPRLAGGHLGSYNEQYF

V: TRBV4-1
J: TRBJ2-7
length: 16
CDR3: CASSHSLLAGVIEQYF

V: TRBV24-1
J: TRBJ2-5
length: 16
CDR3: CATSDQRDRGGETQYF

V: TRBV7-2
J: TRBJ2-3
length: 14
CDR3: CASSLVRGSDTQYF

V: TRBV7-2
J: TRBJ1-2
length: 16
CDR3: CASSRPTSTGTYGYTF

V: TRBV6-2/TRBV6-3
J: TRBJ2-4
length: 15
CDR3: CASIAGTETKNIQYF

V: TRBV2
J: TRBJ1-1
length: 12
CDR3: CASSESRTEAFF

V: TRBV29-1
J: TRBJ2-7
length: 15
CDR3: CSGGLAGPNSYEQYF

V: TRBV28
J: TRBJ1-2
length: 14
CDR3: CATPGTGGLYGYTF

V: TRBV5-1
J: TRBJ2-7
length: 19
CDR3: CASSLLELAGGSTGYEQYF

V: TRBV27
J: TRBJ2-6
length: 15
CDR3: CASRGTHSGANILTF

V: TRBV14
J: TRBJ2-4
length: 16
CDR3: CASSPLAGSAKNIQYF

V: TRBV14
J: TRBJ2-7
length: 16
CDR3: CASSQGGELVAYEQYF

V: TRBV6-2/TRBV6-3
J: TRBJ1-5
length: 20
CDR3: CASSYSRTDRGSLLNQPQHF

V: TRBV25-1
J: TRBJ1-4
length: 13
CDR3: CASSWMGNEKLFF

V: TRBV14
J: TRBJ2-7
length: 12
CDR3: CASSAGGIEQYF

V: TRBV12-3/TRBV12-4
J: TRBJ2-2
length: 15
CDR3: CASSLGRVVTGELFF

V: TRBV24-1
J: TRBJ2-7
length: 12
CDR3: CATSDNGQGLYF

V: TRBV15
J: TRBJ2-3
length: 16
CDR3: CATSRDSAWGTDTQYF

V: TRBV6-6
J: -
length: 14
CDR3: CASRTGTSGNEQYF

V: TRBV29-1
J: TRBJ2-2
length: 13
CDR3: CSAGRTIAGELFF

V: TRBV29-1
J: TRBJ2-7
length: 13
CDR3: CSIGTTGSYEQYF

V: TRBV20-1
J: TRBJ2-7
length: 12
CDR3: CSARDGGGEQYF

V: TRBV3-1
J: TRBJ1-1
length: 16
CDR3: CASSQHTRGENTEAFF

V: TRBV12-3/TRBV12-4
J: TRBJ2-5
length: 13
CDR3: CASSRSGRETQYF